Below, one T cell receptor (beta chain) is given with its context. With a much larger clone just one base away, this may be a read error. The data were obtained in a study of blood T cells in healthy people across ages. The total RNA that was extracted per sample amounted to at least 5 micrograms. The germline V gene encodes CDR1 MNHEY and CDR2 SVGAGI. The CDR3 is 11 amino acids. Alongside a J-beta primer mix, a sample-barcoded 5' primer served in a second PCR lasting roughly 7 to 11 cycles. TCRdb itself ran the 5' RACE reads through MiXCR, one entry per CDR3 protein. Of approximately 810,000 distinct CDR3 sequences listed, more than 25% are singletons.

What was sequenced was blood. The J gene is TRBJ2-7, the V gene TRBV6-5; no clear D gene. The receptor's source is a woman of 80 years or more in good health. This CDR3 is CAGSIADEQYF. CDR3 nucleotides: TGTGCCGGCAGTATAGCAGACGAGCAGTACTTC.